This paragraph covers one T cell receptor (beta chain) sequence. The sample comes from a study of OX40 agonist ivuxolimab in advanced cancers. Background on the study: In this cohort, patients received ivuxolimab, an agonistic anti-OX40 (CD134) antibody. In this trial design, patients received ivuxolimab intravenously at 0.01 to 10 mg/kg every 2 weeks. Dose-escalation patients had hepatocellular carcinoma, melanoma, renal cell or head and neck cancer.

Sequenced by immunoSEQ multiplex PCR; TCRdb stores in-frame clones only, minus some. Here the sample spans under 80,000 clones, roughly 90% being singletons. The CDR3 extends over 16 amino acids. J lost 5 bases, V lost 0 bases, and 9 bases had no gene match. Germline loops: CDR1 SGHRS, CDR2 YFSETQ. The specimen comprised CD4+ or CD8+ T cells sorted from blood, sampled in a trial of the OX40 agonist ivuxolimab. The genes are TRBV5-1 and TRBJ1-2, with 8 nucleotides matching TRBD1. This sequence was found in an adult with an advanced solid tumor such as melanoma, head and neck, liver or kidney cancer. DNA for the CDR3: TGCGCCAGCAGCTTGGACAGGGGGGAGGTTGATTATGGCTACACCTTC. It specifies CASSLDRGEVDYGYTF.